This T cell receptor (beta chain) derives from a study of cytomegalovirus exposure and HLA in healthy donors. This clone was found a few times. CDR1 and CDR2 from the germline V gene are SGHRS and YFSETQ. Trimming removed 5 bases from V and 7 bases from J, with 19 bases in between. This CDR3 spans 14 amino acids. These donors counted as nominally healthy when sampled, but unrecorded immune exposures were likely. The primer mix had 60 Vbeta and 13 Jbeta primers. Clones were read by immunoSEQ multiplex PCR, and TCRdb kept only the in-frame ones, dropping some. The table includes more than 110,000 clones, about 80% detected once.

The source of this sequence is a male donor in good health and CMV-seropositive. The V call is TRBV5-1, the J call TRBJ2-7; D might be TRBD2 (7 bases). Sequencing input: PBMCs. CDR3 coding DNA: TGCGCCAGCAGTAGGGGGGAGGGTCTTCGGGAGCAGTACTTC. Translating gives CASSRGEGLREQYF.